This T cell receptor (beta chain) is drawn from a study of T cell changes during pregnancy in multiple sclerosis. This clone appeared once. CDR3 length: 15 amino acids. Germline assignment: CDR1 MNHEY and CDR2 SMNVEV (reference sequence). V lost 2 bases to trimming and J lost 2 bases, with 10 bases between them. The data were produced by immunoSEQ multiplex PCR, yet TCRdb's version contains in-frame clones alone and is incomplete. The sample has more than 25,000 clones, 80% to 90% seen once. The receptor was derived from a female donor with multiple sclerosis, enrolled in a pregnancy study. The sample was CD8+ T cells from peripheral blood mononuclear cells, taken in the third trimester of pregnancy. V is TRBV27 and J is TRBJ1-3; no reliable D call. The DNA of the CDR3 is TGTGCCAGCAGTTTAACGACAAGTGCTGGAAACACCATATATTTT. It translates to CASSLTTSAGNTIYF.